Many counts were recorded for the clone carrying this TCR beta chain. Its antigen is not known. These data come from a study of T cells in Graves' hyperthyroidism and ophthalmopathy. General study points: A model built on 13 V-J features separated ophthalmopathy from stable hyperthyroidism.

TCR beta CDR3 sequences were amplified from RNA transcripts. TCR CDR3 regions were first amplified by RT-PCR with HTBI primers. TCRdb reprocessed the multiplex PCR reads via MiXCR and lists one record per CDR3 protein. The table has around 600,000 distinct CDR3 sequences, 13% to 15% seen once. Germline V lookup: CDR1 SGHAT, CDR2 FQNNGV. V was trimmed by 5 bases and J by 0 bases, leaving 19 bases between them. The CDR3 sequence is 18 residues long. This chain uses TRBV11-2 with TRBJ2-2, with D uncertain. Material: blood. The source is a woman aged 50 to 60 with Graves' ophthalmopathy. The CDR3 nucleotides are TGTGCCAGCAGCCTTGCGGTTCTCGTCAGCGCGAACACCGGGGAGCTGTTTTTT. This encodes CASSLAVLVSANTGELFF. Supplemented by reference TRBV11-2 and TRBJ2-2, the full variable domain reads EAGVAQSPRYKIIEKRQSVAFWCNPISGHATLYWYQQILGQGPKLLIQFQNNGVVDDSQLPKDRFSAERLKGVDSTLKIQPAKLEDSAVYLCASSLAVLVSANTGELFFGEGSRLTVL.